What follows are 10 T cell receptor beta chains derived from one specimen sequenced in a study of T cell responses to AZD1222 COVID-19 vaccine. Measured with immunoSEQ multiplex PCR; TCRdb has only the in-frame clones, and not every one. The sample has 150,000 to 200,000 clones, just over 90% seen once. This specimen was peripheral blood, taken on day 0 of AZD1222 vaccination. The receptors come from an adult in good health.

The rearrangement uses TRBV11-3 and TRBJ1-1; TRBD1 might be the D (5 bases). Per germline, CDR1 SGHNT and CDR2 YENEEA. The CDR3 spans 15 residues. The V and J ends lost 1 base and 3 bases respectively, with 12 bases between them. The CDR3 region is CASSLGGAGDTEAFF. DNA of the CDR3: TGTGCCAGCAGCTTAGGCGGGGCTGGGGACACTGAAGCTTTCTTT.

The chain joins TRBV6-5 to TRBJ1-6; D unclear. CDR3 length: 13 amino acids. V dropped 6 bases and J dropped 4 bases, with 7 bases sitting between them. In germline, CDR1 is MNHEY, CDR2 SVGAGI. Here the CDR3 reads CASRGQYNSPLHF. The CDR3, as DNA: TGTGCCAGCAGGGGCCAGTATAATTCACCCCTCCACTTT.

The V gene is TRBV4-1, the J gene TRBJ1-1, with no clear D. V lost 3 bases and J lost 1, with 6 bases in between. Germline V lookup: CDR1 MGHRA, CDR2 YSYEKL. The CDR3 contains 13 residues. The CDR3 sequence is CASSQGRNTEAFF. DNA for the CDR3: TGCGCCAGCAGCCAGGGTCGGAACACTGAAGCTTTCTTT.

The chain joins TRBV7-2 to TRBJ2-7; TRBD1 matches at 7 bases. Germline values: CDR1 SGHTA, CDR2 FQGNSA. V dropped 1 base and J dropped 4; count of bases not matched to a gene: 4. This CDR3 comprises 14 residues. As DNA, the CDR3 is TGTGCCAGCAGCTTAGTACAGGGGTTGTACGAGCAGTACTTC. Residues: CASSLVQGLYEQYF.

The chain joins TRBV7-9 to TRBJ2-3; D call uncertain. The CDR3 is 14 residues long. Per the germline V gene, CDR1 is SEHNR and CDR2 is FQNEAQ (reference sequence). V shed 1 base and J shed 6 bases, with 11 bases lying between them. The CDR3: CASSLVVPRDTQYF. CDR3 nucleotide sequence: TGTGCCAGCAGCTTAGTAGTCCCCCGGGATACGCAGTATTTT. Combining the CDR3 with reference TRBV7-9 and TRBJ2-3 gives the whole variable domain DTGVSQNPRHKITKRGQNVTFRCDPISEHNRLYWYRQTLGQGPEFLTYFQNEAQLEKSRLLSDRFSAERPKGSFSTLEIQRTEQGDSAMYLCASSLVVPRDTQYFGPGTRLTVL.

The rearrangement links TRBV10-3 to TRBJ1-6; D is undetermined. The germline V gene has CDR1 ENHRY and CDR2 SYGVKD. This CDR3 region has 14 residues. V was clipped by 10 bases and J by 4 bases, with 14 bases between them. CDR3 sequence: CASSSRQYNSPLHF. As DNA, the CDR3 is TGTGCCAGCTCCTCCCGCCAGTATAATTCACCCCTCCACTTT.

The genes are TRBV15 and TRBJ2-7; perhaps TRBD2 as D (5 bases). Trimming cost V 4 bases and J 3 bases, with 10 bases left between them. The CDR3 spans 13 residues. The V gene's germline CDR1 is LNHNV and CDR2 YYDKDF (reference sequence). The CDR3 protein is CATSNTGSYEQYF. The CDR3 bases are TGTGCCACCAGCAATACGGGAAGCTACGAGCAGTACTTC. Variable domain in full (rest from reference TRBV15 and TRBJ2-7): DAMVIQNPRYQVTQFGKPVTLSCSQTLNHNVMYWYQQKSSQAPKLLFHYYDKDFNNEADTPDNFQSRRPNTSFCFLDIRSPGLGDTAMYLCATSNTGSYEQYFGPGTRLTVT.

V usage is TRBV10-1 and J usage is TRBJ2-3; D might be TRBD1 (6 bases). Trimming shortened V by 4 bases and J by 3 bases, and 11 bases separated the two germline ends. Germline V CDR1 and CDR2: WNHNN, SYGVQD (reference sequence). This CDR3 spans 14 amino acids. The CDR3 here is CASSAEGTTDTQYF. DNA for the CDR3: TGCGCCAGCAGTGCCGAGGGGACAACAGATACGCAGTATTTT.

This rearrangement joins TRBV4-1 to TRBJ1-6; TRBD1 is a possible D gene (6 bases). CDR3 size: 17 residues. The germline V and J ends were trimmed by 0 bases and 7 bases, with 16 bases remaining between them. Per the germline V gene, CDR1 is MGHRA and CDR2 is YSYEKL. For the CDR3, the DNA is TGCGCCAGCAGCCAAGAGGGGGGGGGCAGGCTAAATTCACCCCTCCACTTT. Translation: CASSQEGGGRLNSPLHF.

The chain carries TRBV5-1 and TRBJ2-1, with a weak D call TRBD2 (6 bases). This CDR3 has 15 residues. Trimming cost V 7 bases and J 3 bases, with 17 bases left between them. Germline-derived CDR1 and CDR2 are SGHRS and YFSETQ. In DNA, the CDR3 is TGCGCCAGCCCCAGGAGGGGACTCCTCTACAATGAGCAGTTCTTC. It is translated as CASPRRGLLYNEQFF.